Listed here are 7 T cell receptor beta chains from one sample, sequenced in a study of blood T cell repertoires in COVID-19. The method was immunoSEQ multiplex PCR; TCRdb's version includes in-frame clones alone and lacks a portion of them. The repertoire has fewer than 350,000 clones, roughly 90% of them found once; the top ten carry about 1.7%. Sequenced: PBMCs or T cells enriched from blood (not recorded which). The receptors derive from a woman between 18 and 29 years old with acute COVID-19.

This chain joins TRBV2 and TRBJ2-7, with TRBD2 matching 7 bases. Germline V gene sequence: CDR1 SNHLY, CDR2 FYNNEI. This CDR3 is 15 amino acids long. Losses at the gene ends were 7 bases for V and 0 bases for J; bases not matched to a gene: 9. In DNA, the CDR3 is TGTGCCAGCAAGCTCCGGGACTATAGCTCCTACGAGCAGTACTTC. Protein: CASKLRDYSSYEQYF.

The genes are TRBV9 and TRBJ2-7; 8 bases fit TRBD1. J lost 5 bases, V lost 4 bases, and 8 bases had no gene match. CDR1 and CDR2 from the germline V gene are SGDLS and YYNGEE. This CDR3 comprises 14 residues. In DNA, the CDR3 is TGTGCCAGCAGCACCGACAGGGGAGCGGACGAGCAGTACTTC. Amino acids: CASSTDRGADEQYF.

CDR3 DNA sequence: TGTGCCAGCAGTCCCCCGACTAGCGGGGAGACCCAGTACTTC. Translating it yields CASSPPTSGETQYF. The chain recombines TRBV28 with TRBJ2-5; 10 bases are a match to TRBD2. The V gene's germline CDR1 is MDHEN and CDR2 SYDVKM. This CDR3 comprises 14 residues. V lost 5 bases, J lost 5 bases, and 5 bases stayed unmatched.

This chain uses TRBV6-1 with TRBJ2-5; 7 nucleotides agree with TRBD2. The CDR3 covers 18 residues. Germline lookup yields CDR1 MNHNS and CDR2 SASEGT. V trimming: 0 bases; J trimming: 1 base; junction bases outside the gene matches: 11. The CDR3 region is CASSEALLGRARQETQYF. The CDR3, as DNA: TGTGCCAGCAGTGAAGCGCTTTTGGGGAGGGCCCGCCAAGAGACCCAGTACTTC.

The CDR3 is CASSLGLAGGAEQFF. The CDR3 region has the DNA TGTGCCAGCAGCCTTGGACTAGCGGGTGGCGCTGAGCAGTTCTTC. The V gene is TRBV7-6, the J gene TRBJ2-1, with TRBD2 matching 11 bases. This CDR3 comprises 15 residues. Looked up from germline, CDR1 is SGHVS and CDR2 is FNYEAQ. The V and J ends lost 5 bases and 9 bases, in that order; junction bases with no gene match: 9.

CDR3 loop: CASSYSLGGLHEQYF. In nucleotides, the CDR3 is TGTGCCAGCAGTTACTCGTTGGGGGGTCTCCACGAGCAGTACTTC. J is TRBJ2-7 and V is TRBV6-5; maybe TRBD2 (6 bases). There are 15 residues in the CDR3. The germline V gene encodes CDR1 MNHEY and CDR2 SVGAGI. The V and J ends lost 0 bases and 5 bases respectively, with 14 bases between them.

The V call is TRBV11-2, the J call TRBJ1-5; 7 bases are a match to TRBD1. In germline, CDR1 is SGHAT, CDR2 FQNNGV. The CDR3 extends over 15 amino acids. Trimming took 1 base from V and 2 from J; bases not matched to a gene: 2. DNA for the CDR3: TGTGCCAGCAGCTTAGCAGGGACAGGCAATCAGCCCCAGCATTTT. It encodes CASSLAGTGNQPQHF.